What follows describes a single T cell receptor beta chain. Its antigen is not known. The limits of the CDR3 on the DNA are not certain, so only TCRdb's listed CDR3 is given. CDR3 and TCR beta VDJ profiling relied on a genomic DNA template. TCRdb analysed the reads with MiXCR anew, one entry per CDR3 protein. This table has hundreds of thousands of distinct CDR3 sequences, under 80% appearing once. With termini counted, the CDR3 has 14 amino acids. CDR1 and CDR2 from the germline V gene are SEHNR and FQNEAQ (reference sequence). The data belong to a study of CD8+CD57+ T cells in acquired aplastic anemia. Background on the study: Quantities of DNA derived from sorted CD4+ and CD8+ cells averaged approximately 3 ug. CD4+ cell libraries from healthy donors averaged about 10 million reads. Whole-study findings and limits: Patients had approximately 30 CD8+ CDR3 sequences in common with controls (the shared set). Statistical testing detected no significant gap in CD8+ Simpson's diversity between patients and controls.

The V gene is TRBV7-9, the J gene TRBJ1-1. This TCR came from a human donor in good health, serving as a control. The sequenced sample was sorted CD4+, CD8+, or CD8+CD57+ T cells (not recorded which) from PBMCs. CDR3 protein: CASSYGFRAVLRAF.